This T cell receptor beta chain was profiled in a study of shared clonotypes between healthy human individuals. The naive CD8 subset, CD45RO-negative cells positively selected for CCR7, excluded terminally differentiated effector memory CD45RA+ cells. Turning to this clone: The same CDR3 is also encoded by other DNA sequences in this sample.

Trimming took off 6 bases at V and 4 bases at J, with 10 bases between the two ends. This CDR3 has 13 residues. Germline CDR1 reads MNHEY; CDR2 reads SMNVEV (reference sequence). The repertoire was sequenced with immunoSEQ multiplex PCR; TCRdb's copy has only in-frame clones and lacks some. The data contain about 2.1 million clones, 85% to 95% of them singletons. The TCR originated in a man aged 18 to 29 in good health. Some clones in this sample may be carry-over from other donors' samples. The sequencing input was naive CD8+ T cells from PBMCs. J is TRBJ1-5 and V is TRBV27; the D is unclear. The CDR3 loop is CASRPGRNQPQHF. Here the CDR3 DNA reads TGTGCCAGCAGACCCGGACGAAATCAGCCCCAGCATTTT.